This TCR beta chain originates from a study of vaccination effects on CD4 cells after COVID-19. Turning to this clone: Its specificity is unknown.

The protocol was immunoSEQ multiplex PCR, while the TCRdb copy is restricted to in-frame clones and leaves out a portion. The data hold about 54,000 clones, with 80% to 85% observed a single time. Within the ViraFEST assay, antigen-specific CD4+ T cells underwent expansion with viral peptide pools prior to sequencing. Investigators separated out CD4+ T cells once around nine days of culture had passed. Germline CDR1 is MNHEY and CDR2 is SMNVEV (reference sequence). The CDR3 is made up of 15 amino acids. Trimming stripped 5 bases from V and 2 bases from J, with 14 bases between. The chain is built from TRBV27 and TRBJ2-3, with D perhaps matching TRBD2 (5 bases). The TCR sequence derives from a human donor who received a COVID-19 vaccine. Sequenced here: CD4+ T cells from PBMCs cultured with HCoV-229E spike peptides, sampled before COVID-19 vaccination. CDR3 protein: CASSQRWENTDTQYF. The CDR3 DNA follows: TGTGCCAGCAGTCAGCGGTGGGAGAACACAGATACGCAGTATTTT.